This T cell receptor (beta chain) appears in the sequencing data of a study of OX40 agonist ivuxolimab in advanced cancers. The overall study: Subjects had a mean age of roughly 57 years, with a range of 23 to 79; roughly 80% were male. Whole-study results and caveats: Some of the lowest clonal expansion was seen in partial responders at 0.1-3.0 mg/kg.

CDR1 is GTSNPN and CDR2 is SVGIG in the germline V gene (reference sequence). The CDR3 is 9 amino acids. The table came from immunoSEQ multiplex PCR; TCRdb's copy has only in-frame clones and leaves some out. The sample records approximately 77,000 clones, around 85% being singletons. Comment on this clone: What it recognizes is unknown. At one of its ends the junction is not consistent with the germline gene, which may arise from a read error.

The chain couples TRBV30 to TRBJ1-3, with D uncertain. The input for sequencing was CD4+ or CD8+ T cells sorted from blood, taken in a trial of the OX40 agonist ivuxolimab. This sequence was found in an adult with an advanced solid tumor such as melanoma, head and neck, liver or kidney cancer. The CDR3 region has the DNA TGTGCCTGCGTCCCGGGATCCCTATTT. The encoded protein is CACVPGSLF. Together with reference TRBV30 and TRBJ1-3, the CDR3 gives the full variable domain: SQTIHQWPATLVQPVGSPLSLECTVEGTSNPNLYWYRQAAGRGLQLLFYSVGIGQISSEVPQNLSASRPQDRQFILSSKKLLLSDSGFYLCACVPGSLFGEGSWLTVV.